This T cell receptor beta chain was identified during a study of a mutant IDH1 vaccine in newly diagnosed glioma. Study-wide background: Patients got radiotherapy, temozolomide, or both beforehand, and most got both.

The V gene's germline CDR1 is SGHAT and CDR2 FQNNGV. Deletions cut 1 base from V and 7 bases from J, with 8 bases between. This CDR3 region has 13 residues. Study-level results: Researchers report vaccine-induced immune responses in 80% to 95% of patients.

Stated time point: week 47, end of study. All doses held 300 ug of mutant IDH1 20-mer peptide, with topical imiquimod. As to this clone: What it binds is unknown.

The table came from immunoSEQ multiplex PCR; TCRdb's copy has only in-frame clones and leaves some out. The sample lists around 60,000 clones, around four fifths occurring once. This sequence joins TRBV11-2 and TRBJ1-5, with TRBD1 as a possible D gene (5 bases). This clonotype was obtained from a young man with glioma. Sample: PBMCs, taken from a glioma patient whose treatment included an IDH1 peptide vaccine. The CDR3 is CASSLGGRQPQHF. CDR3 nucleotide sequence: TGTGCCAGCAGCTTAGGGGGGAGGCAGCCCCAGCATTTT.